This TCR beta chain was identified in a study of blood T cell repertoires in COVID-19. The wider study: The United States, Italy and Spain provided the acute and convalescent COVID-19 samples. T cells, B-cell-depleted T cells, or PBMCs provided the cDNA or gDNA that served as material.

In the original processing: Amplification from reference gene primers served as the basis for estimated nucleated cell counts. Only in-frame clones appear in the TCRdb table, and some are missing; sequencing was by immunoSEQ multiplex PCR. That table is the source of V, J and clone size, and D and trimming were worked out from the DNA. The sample lists under 450,000 clones; roughly 86% were seen once. Sequencing was performed on peripheral blood. This sequence originates from a human donor with acute or convalescent COVID-19. The donor label of this sample is uncertain.

The CDR3 region is CASSRNRAYEQYF. DNA for the CDR3: TGTGCCAGCAGTAGGAACAGGGCCTACGAGCAGTACTTC. This rearrangement joins TRBV6-5 to TRBJ2-7; D is perhaps TRBD1 (6 bases). CDR1 and CDR2 (germline): MNHEY, SVGAGI. Trimming took off 5 bases at V and 2 bases at J, with 10 bases between the two ends. The CDR3 loop spans 13 amino acids.